Below are 29 T cell receptor beta chains sequenced from a single sample in a study of T cells in Graves' hyperthyroidism and ophthalmopathy. The source material, RNA transcripts, was used to amplify TCR beta CDR3 regions. The HTBI primer set was used in a first-round RT-PCR of the TCR CDR3. TCRdb redid the calling of the multiplex PCR reads with MiXCR, one entry per CDR3 protein. The sample holds roughly 570,000 distinct CDR3 sequences, more than 45% seen once. Material for sequencing was peripheral blood or thyroid tissue (not recorded which). Source of these receptors: a woman younger than 30 with Graves' hyperthyroidism.

This clonotype occurred many times. This rearrangement joins TRBV5-1 to TRBJ1-2; 7 bases are shared with TRBD1. Looked up from germline, CDR1 is SGHRS and CDR2 is YFSETQ. The length of the CDR3 is 15 residues. V lost 4 bases, J lost 0 bases, and 6 bases stayed unmatched. CDR3: CASSPGTATNYGYTF. The CDR3 nucleotides are TGCGCCAGCAGCCCAGGGACAGCTACTAACTATGGCTACACCTTC.

J is TRBJ2-2 and V is TRBV5-8; 12 bases match TRBD1. CDR3 length: 16 residues. The germline V gene has CDR1 SGHTS and CDR2 YDEGEE. V lost 2 bases and J lost 7; bases outside the gene matches: 6. The CDR3 reads CASSLAGTGGLGELFF. The CDR3 DNA reads TGTGCCAGCAGCTTAGCGGGGACAGGGGGCCTCGGGGAGCTGTTTTTT.

The chain couples TRBV2 to TRBJ2-2; 9 bases line up with TRBD1. The V segment lost 6 bases and the J segment 3 bases; nucleotides outside the gene matches: 11. The CDR3 has 17 amino acids. The V gene's germline CDR1 is SNHLY and CDR2 FYNNEI. The CDR3, as DNA: TGTGCCAGCAGCACCCCCGCGGGACAGGGTTACACCGGGGAGCTGTTTTTT. As protein: CASSTPAGQGYTGELFF.

Only one count was recorded for this clonotype. The V gene is TRBV20-1, the J gene TRBJ2-1; TRBD2 matches 9 bases. Germline V gene sequence: CDR1 DFQATT, CDR2 SNEGSKA (reference sequence). J gave up 6 bases and V 6 bases, and 12 bases lay outside the gene matches. The CDR3 runs 15 residues. CDR3 DNA sequence: TGCAGTGCGGAGTCGCGGGAGGGGGGCCGCAATGAGCAGTTCTTC. As protein: CSAESREGGRNEQFF.

A few counts support this clonotype. The chain carries TRBV4-3 and TRBJ2-5; unclear D gene. V lost 4 bases to trimming and J lost 5 bases, with 23 bases between them. Germline CDR1 LGHNA, CDR2 YSLEER. The CDR3 length is 17 residues. In DNA, the CDR3 is TGCGCCAGCAGCCTTGAATTCGGGCAGACCGCAGCGGAGACCCAGTACTTC. Its protein product is CASSLEFGQTAAETQYF.

This clonotype was detected only once. V gene TRBV27 combines with J gene TRBJ2-6; 7 bases map to TRBD1. Germline V gene lookup returns CDR1 MNHEY and CDR2 SMNVEV (reference sequence). Trimming took 2 bases from V and 0 from J; bases not matched to a gene: 10. This CDR3 spans 19 amino acids. The CDR3 spells CASSLLPTGWVSGANVLTF. Written as DNA, the CDR3 is TGTGCCAGCAGTTTACTACCGACAGGGTGGGTCTCTGGGGCCAACGTCCTGACTTTC.

In its sample, this clonotype was seen many times. This chain uses TRBV7-9 with TRBJ1-5; 7 bases line up with TRBD1. The V segment lost 5 bases and the J segment 4 bases; nucleotides outside the gene matches: 5. Looked up from germline, CDR1 is SEHNR and CDR2 is FQNEAQ (reference sequence). This CDR3 comprises 14 residues. The CDR3 region has the DNA TGTGCCAGCAGCCCCCACAGGGGAAATCAGCCCCAGCATTTT. This codes for CASSPHRGNQPQHF.

Points on this clonotype: Possible read error: a much larger clone is one base away. CDR3 in amino acids: CASSWQGNTEALF. The DNA of the CDR3 is TGTGCCAGCAGTTGGCAGGGGAACACTGAAGCTCTCTTT. This chain connects TRBV6-1 to TRBJ1-1, with D possibly being TRBD1 (6 bases). The germline CDR1 and CDR2 sequences are MNHNS and SASEGT. This CDR3 spans 13 amino acids.

This clonotype was detected ten times or more. CDR3 sequence (DNA): TGTGCCAGCAGCTTAGAGTCCTTCGGGGATAACTATGGCTACACCTTC. This sequence encodes CASSLESFGDNYGYTF. V is TRBV7-2 and J is TRBJ1-2, with D hard to call. The CDR3 contains 16 residues. V dropped 1 base and J dropped 1 base, with 13 bases sitting between them. CDR1 is SGHTA, CDR2 FQGNSA, per germline.

There are many counts of this clonotype. The V gene is TRBV20-1, the J gene TRBJ1-6; the D gene is possibly TRBD1 (6 bases). Germline assignment: CDR1 DFQATT and CDR2 SNEGSKA (reference sequence). The V end lost 5 bases, the J end lost 4 bases, and 21 bases lay between the germline ends. This CDR3 spans 17 amino acids. The CDR3 sequence is CSALQAGPGEYNSPLHF. The CDR3 DNA reads TGCAGTGCTCTCCAAGCCGGTCCAGGGGAGTATAATTCACCCCTCCACTTT.

This clonotype was picked up many times. The V call is TRBV9, the J call TRBJ2-5; possibly TRBD2 for D (7 bases). This CDR3 region has 13 residues. The germline gives CDR1 SGDLS, CDR2 YYNGEE. V was pared by 6 bases and J by 5 bases, with 14 bases between. CDR3 coding DNA: TGTGCCAGCACCAAGGGGGGGGATGAGACCCAGTACTTC. Its translation: CASTKGGDETQYF.

Comment on this clonotype: Being one base from a much bigger clone, this may be a read error. CDR3 DNA sequence: TGTGCCAGCAGTTCTTACAGGGAGAACTATGGCCACACCTTC. It translates to CASSSYRENYGHTF. The chain uses TRBV12-3 or TRBV12-4 and TRBJ1-2; D might be TRBD1 (6 bases). The CDR3 covers 14 residues.

The chain recombines TRBV4-3 with TRBJ2-2; D is unresolved. The CDR3 extends over 14 amino acids. V dropped 0 bases and J dropped 1 base, with 3 bases sitting between them. Germline V lookup: CDR1 LGHNA, CDR2 YSLEER. CDR3 nucleotides: TGCGCCAGCAGCCAAGATGGGAACACCGGGGAGCTGTTTTTT. Its translation is CASSQDGNTGELFF.

The rearrangement joins TRBV24-1 to TRBJ2-3; the D is unclear. The CDR3 runs 14 residues. CDR1 and CDR2 from the germline V gene are KGHDR and SFDVKD. Trimming stripped 0 bases from V and 2 bases from J, with 5 bases between. The CDR3 loop is CATSDLVFTDTQYF. For the CDR3, the DNA is TGTGCCACCAGTGATTTGGTTTTCACAGATACGCAGTATTTT.

Regarding this clonotype: A much larger clone lies a single base off, so this may be a read error. CDR3 in amino acids: CAISPTWGGNTIYF. In DNA form, the CDR3 reads TGTGCCATCAGTCCGACTTGGGGCGGAAACACCATATATTTT. The V and J genes are TRBV10-3 and TRBJ1-3, with a tentative D call TRBD1 (5 bases). Germline V gives CDR1 ENHRY, CDR2 SYGVKD. This CDR3 is 14 amino acids long. Trimming left V 5 bases short and J 4 bases short, with 12 bases between.

This clonotype was recorded at least ten times. CDR3 amino acids: CASSDPGQAVYGYTF. The CDR3 DNA sequence: TGTGCCAGCAGTGATCCCGGACAGGCGGTTTATGGCTACACCTTC. V and J are TRBV6-1 and TRBJ1-2, with TRBD1 identical over 7 bases. The V gene end was trimmed by 3 bases and the J gene end by 5 bases; junction bases not matched to a gene: 9. This CDR3 is 15 amino acids long. Germline V gene sequence: CDR1 MNHNS, CDR2 SASEGT.

This clonotype was observed many times. The chain employs TRBV12-3 or TRBV12-4 and TRBJ2-7; 7 bases are shared with TRBD1. This CDR3 has 13 amino acids. With 6 bases clipped from V and 2 bases from J, the junction kept 4 bases outside the gene matches. CDR3 bases: TGTGCCAGCAGCTATGGACAGGCCTACGAGCAGTACTTC. Translated: CASSYGQAYEQYF.

The chain carries TRBV7-9 and TRBJ2-3, with D unresolved. This CDR3 spans 14 amino acids. Germline CDR1 is SEHNR and CDR2 is FQNEAQ (reference sequence). V lost 3 bases and J 1 base, leaving 8 bases between the germline ends. CDR3 sequence reads: CASSFGAGTDTQYF. DNA of the CDR3: TGTGCCAGCAGCTTTGGTGCGGGCACAGATACGCAGTATTTT.

The chain has TRBV20-1 and TRBJ2-1; 8 positions match TRBD2. CDR1 and CDR2 (germline): DFQATT, SNEGSKA (reference sequence). V lost 0 bases to trimming and J lost 8 bases; unmatched junction nucleotides: 9. The CDR3 totals 15 residues. CDR3 amino acids: CSAREPGGPSDEQFF. DNA of the CDR3: TGCAGTGCTAGAGAACCGGGAGGGCCATCGGATGAGCAGTTCTTC.

This clonotype has a count of ten or more. The chain carries TRBV7-2 and TRBJ1-2; TRBD1 matches at 7 bases. Germline CDR1 is SGHTA and CDR2 is FQGNSA. The CDR3 is 14 residues long. V was pared by 1 base and J by 5 bases, with 4 bases of the junction left unmatched. CDR3 residues: CASSLGAGGYGYTF. CDR3 DNA: TGTGCCAGCAGCTTAGGGGCAGGGGGTTATGGCTACACCTTC. Variable domain in full (rest from reference TRBV7-2 and TRBJ1-2): GAGVSQSPSNKVTEKGKDVELRCDPISGHTALYWYRQSLGQGLEFLIYFQGNSAPDKSGLPSDRFSAERTGGSVSTLTIQRTQQEDSAVYLCASSLGAGGYGYTFGSGTRLTVV.

This clonotype was detected ten times or more. J is TRBJ2-7 and V is TRBV6-5; 8 nucleotides agree with TRBD2. The junction had 7 bases not matched to a gene; V was cut back by 8 bases and J by 4 bases. CDR1 and CDR2 from the germline V gene are MNHEY and SVGAGI. The CDR3 is 13 residues long. This CDR3 is CASGKAGAYEQYF. CDR3 coding DNA: TGTGCCAGCGGGAAAGCGGGAGCATACGAGCAGTACTTC.

The chain uses TRBV2 and TRBJ1-1; D not certain. CDR1 is SNHLY, CDR2 FYNNEI, per germline. The V end lost 4 bases, the J end lost 0 bases, and 12 bases lay between the germline ends. The length of the CDR3 is 15 residues. The DNA for the CDR3 is TGTGCCAGCAGTGGAGGTTACAGCATGAACACTGAAGCTTTCTTT. It codes for CASSGGYSMNTEAFF.

This clonotype was detected a few times. The chain couples TRBV7-2 to TRBJ2-3; D call uncertain. Trimming shortened V by 2 bases and J by 2 bases, and 11 bases separated the two germline ends. From germline, CDR1 is SGHTA and CDR2 FQGNSA. The CDR3 covers 15 residues. The CDR3 here is CASSLWIRVTDTQYF. The CDR3 nucleotides are TGTGCCAGCAGCTTATGGATACGGGTCACAGATACGCAGTATTTT.

The chain uses TRBV19 and TRBJ2-7, with a tentative D call TRBD2 (6 bases). CDR3 length: 17 residues. Trimming took 0 bases from V and 7 from J, leaving 22 bases between them. The germline V gene has CDR1 LNHDA and CDR2 SQIVND (reference sequence). DNA of the CDR3: TGTGCCAGTAGTATAGACTTTAGCGGCCGCTCCTACGGAGAGCAGTACTTC. Its translation: CASSIDFSGRSYGEQYF. The full variable domain, its missing parts supplied by reference TRBV19 and TRBJ2-7, is DGGITQSPKYLFRKEGQNVTLSCEQNLNHDAMYWYRQDPGQGLRLIYYSQIVNDFQKGDIAEGYSVSREKKESFPLTVTSAQKNPTAFYLCASSIDFSGRSYGEQYFGPGTRLTVT.

The sample holds many counts of this clonotype. The CDR3 sequence is CSARGASGEEETQYF. The CDR3 DNA follows: TGCAGTGCTAGAGGGGCCAGCGGGGAGGAAGAGACCCAGTACTTC. The gene calls are TRBV20-1 and TRBJ2-5, with 7 bases lining up with TRBD2. Germline V gene data show CDR1 as DFQATT and CDR2 as SNEGSKA (reference sequence). With 1 base clipped from V and 3 bases from J, the junction kept 8 bases outside the gene matches. The CDR3 runs to 15 residues.

The CDR3 DNA reads as TGCAGTGCTAGAGAGGAGACAGGGGTTTACGGGGAGGTTGCAGAGACCCAGTACTTC. As protein: CSAREETGVYGEVAETQYF. The chain uses TRBV20-1 and TRBJ2-5, with 8 bases that match TRBD1. The J segment lost 4 bases and the V segment lost 0 bases, leaving 19 bases of the junction unmatched. From germline, CDR1 is DFQATT and CDR2 SNEGSKA (reference sequence). This CDR3 has 19 residues.

This clonotype was picked up many times. The chain links TRBV7-2 to TRBJ1-4; tentatively, D is TRBD1 (6 bases). Trimming shortened V by 2 bases and J by 7 bases, and 11 bases separated the two germline ends. This CDR3 has 14 residues. Germline V gene lookup returns CDR1 SGHTA and CDR2 FQGNSA. CDR3 in amino acids: CASSLQGHGEKLFF. Here the CDR3 DNA reads TGTGCCAGCAGCTTACAGGGGCATGGTGAAAAACTGTTTTTT. Using reference TRBV7-2 and TRBJ1-4 for the parts outside the CDR3, the full variable domain is GAGVSQSPSNKVTEKGKDVELRCDPISGHTALYWYRQSLGQGLEFLIYFQGNSAPDKSGLPSDRFSAERTGGSVSTLTIQRTQQEDSAVYLCASSLQGHGEKLFFGSGTQLSVL.

The CDR3 region is CASAAGSAEAFF. DNA of the CDR3: TGTGCCAGCGCTGCGGGAAGCGCTGAAGCTTTCTTT. V usage is TRBV2 and J usage is TRBJ1-1; D unclear. The CDR3 is 12 residues long. Germline assignment: CDR1 SNHLY and CDR2 FYNNEI. With 8 bases removed from V and 6 bases from J, the gap between germline ends came to 13 bases.

This clonotype showed up just once. The junction does not match germline at one end; this may be a read error. The CDR3 DNA reads as TGCGGTGCTAGCGGGGACAGGATGAACACTGAGGCTTTCTTT. Amino acid sequence: CGASGDRMNTEAFF. The rearrangement links TRBV20-1 to TRBJ1-1; 8 bases are shared with TRBD1. The CDR3 runs 14 residues. Germline V gene lookup returns CDR1 DFQATT and CDR2 SNEGSKA (reference sequence).